Sequencing of this TCR beta chain was carried out in a study of T cell responses to AZD1222 COVID-19 vaccine. Notes on the study in general: Seropositive status at baseline applied to only a handful of AZD1222 recipients. Clonal diversity may have been underestimated, and the donors were mostly white British, with more females than males. Nearly half of spike-specific TCRs reportedly target unmutated variant regions. Spike regions recognized by vaccine-associated CD4 TCRs spanned the protein, led by 160-218 and 743-854.

The CDR3 runs 13 residues. Looked up from germline, CDR1 is SQVTM and CDR2 is ANQGSEA. The germline V and J ends were trimmed by 4 bases and 4 bases, with 11 bases remaining between them. Clones were sequenced by immunoSEQ multiplex PCR, and TCRdb holds only the in-frame ones, with some missing. The sample comprises approximately 130,000 clones, about 89% of which are singletons, and 5% to 6% rests with the top ten. Regarding this clone: What it recognizes is unknown.

The source was peripheral blood, collected on day 0 of AZD1222 vaccination. This TCR was recovered from an adult in good health. V gene TRBV29-1 combines with J gene TRBJ1-5; D unclear. The CDR3 nucleotides read TGCAGCGTTGGGCTGGGAGGTAATCAGCCCCAGCATTTT. Translating gives CSVGLGGNQPQHF.